These T cell receptor beta chains were read from a single sample in a study of T cell repertoires in cytomegalovirus infection. TCRdb re-called the reads through MiXCR, storing one row per CDR3 protein. The data hold about 330,000 distinct CDR3 sequences, with 8% to 10% observed a single time. The sequenced sample was PBMCs. These receptors all stem from a human donor in good health (CMV status not recorded). Some clones in this sample may be carry-over from other donors' samples. Both conserved end residues are part of each CDR3. D genes are given only for firm matches. Expanded clones get a size class; other rows say once, few or many, or leave the size out.

d_call,v_call,j_call,clone_size,cdr3_aa,cdr3_nt
-,TRBV28,TRBJ2-2,-,CASNFLSMNTGELFF,TGTGCCAGCAACTTTCTGAGTATGAACACCGGGGAGCTGTTTTTT
TRBD2,TRBV7-3,TRBJ2-3,many,CASSLRGLAYPSRDTQYF,TGTGCCAGCAGCTTACGCGGACTAGCGTACCCATCCCGGGATACGCAGTATTTT
-,TRBV19,TRBJ1-4,few,CASSNLSGRNEKLFF,TGTGCCAGTAGTAATTTGTCAGGGCGGAATGAAAAACTGTTTTTT
TRBD1,TRBV2,TRBJ2-3,few,CASSVRTGLTDTQYF,TGTGCCAGCAGTGTGAGGACAGGGCTCACAGATACGCAGTATTTT
-,TRBV7-2,TRBJ1-2,many,CASSLKVGRGESYGYTF,TGTGCCAGCAGCTTAAAAGTGGGTCGCGGGGAGTCCTATGGCTACACCTTC
TRBD2,TRBV19,TRBJ2-2,-,CASSPSLGAGGLAAGELFF,TGTGCCAGTAGTCCCTCCCTTGGAGCGGGGGGACTAGCCGCCGGGGAGCTGTTTTTT
-,TRBV5-1,TRBJ1-4,few,CASSLDEGYEKLFF,TGCGCCAGCAGCTTGGATGAGGGATACGAAAAACTGTTTTTT
-,TRBV19,TRBJ2-6,-,CASSIQVGRTGANVLTF,TGTGCCAGTAGTATACAGGTTGGACGAACTGGGGCCAACGTCCTGACTTTC
TRBD2,TRBV29-1,TRBJ2-2,-,CSAGTSNTGELFF,TGCAGCGCCGGGACTAGTAATACCGGGGAGCTGTTTTTT
-,TRBV5-4,TRBJ2-1,-,CASSLEQVNEQFF,TGTGCCAGCAGCTTGGAACAAGTCAATGAGCAGTTCTTC
TRBD1,TRBV2,TRBJ2-7,-,CASRPRDRSSYEQYF,TGTGCCAGCCGACCCCGGGACAGGAGCTCCTACGAGCAGTACTTC
-,TRBV7-9,TRBJ2-1,-,CASSSTLLEQFF,TGTGCCAGCAGCTCGACACTCCTAGAGCAGTTCTTC
-,TRBV6-5,TRBJ2-7,few,CASSPLSSTGSYEQYF,TGTGCCAGCAGCCCTCTTTCGTCAACAGGCTCCTACGAGCAGTACTTC
TRBD1,TRBV19,TRBJ1-5,few,CASSSTTGNQPQHF,TGTGCCAGTAGTAGCACGACAGGGAATCAGCCCCAGCATTTT
-,TRBV6-1,TRBJ2-1,few,CASSARDYNEQFF,TGTGCCAGCAGTGCCCGGGACTACAATGAGCAGTTCTTC
-,TRBV5-6,TRBJ2-7,few,CASGNYYEQYF,TGTGCCAGTGGAAATTACTACGAGCAGTACTTC
TRBD1,TRBV7-3,TRBJ2-2,many,CASRATGGHTGELFF,TGTGCCAGCAGGGCTACAGGGGGCCACACCGGGGAGCTGTTTTTT
-,TRBV12-3/TRBV12-4,TRBJ2-5,few,CASNPKGDQETQYF,TGTGCCAGCAACCCTAAGGGGGATCAAGAGACCCAGTACTTC
-,TRBV7-2,TRBJ2-3,many,CASSLVGGPPDTQYF,TGTGCCAGCAGCTTAGTCGGCGGGCCCCCAGATACGCAGTATTTT
-,TRBV30,TRBJ2-7,-,CAWSVGHLYEQYF,TGTGCCTGGAGTGTAGGGCACCTCTACGAGCAGTACTTC
TRBD2,TRBV7-2,TRBJ2-7,-,CASSLRATSGLSYEQYF,TGTGCCAGCAGCTTGCGGGCGACTAGCGGCCTTTCCTACGAGCAGTACTTC
TRBD1,TRBV29-1,TRBJ2-1,-,CSVGPAGGMYNEQFF,TGCAGCGTTGGGCCGGCAGGGGGAATGTACAATGAGCAGTTCTTC
-,TRBV27,TRBJ1-2,few,CASSLIGNTIYGYTF,TGTGCCAGCAGTTTAATCGGGAATACTATCTATGGCTACACCTTC
-,TRBV7-2,TRBJ1-1,many,CASSLTRTVPNTEAFF,TGTGCCAGCAGCTTAACCCGGACAGTCCCGAACACTGAAGCTTTCTTT
-,TRBV7-2,TRBJ2-5,many,CASSSRETQYF,TGTGCCAGCAGCTCCCGAGAGACCCAGTACTTC
TRBD2,TRBV20-1,TRBJ2-4,many,CSASIAGVTAKNIQYF,TGCAGTGCTAGTATAGCGGGAGTCACGGCCAAAAACATTCAGTACTTC
-,TRBV4-1,TRBJ1-6,many,CASSHTPELSYMSPLHF,TGCGCCAGCAGCCATACGCCCGAACTTTCCTATATGAGTCCCCTCCACTTT
TRBD1,TRBV29-1,TRBJ2-5,many,CSVGQGALQETQYF,TGCAGCGTCGGACAGGGGGCCCTACAAGAGACCCAGTACTTC
-,TRBV30,TRBJ1-5,few,CAWSVRGAIVQPQHF,TGTGCCTGGAGTGTAAGGGGGGCGATTGTTCAGCCCCAGCATTTT
-,TRBV11-1,TRBJ2-1,-,CASSPTPGRTVPPFF,TGTGCCAGCAGCCCGACTCCGGGACGGACCGTGCCCCCGTTCTTC
-,TRBV7-2,TRBJ2-3,few,CASSPTWGTDTQYF,TGTGCCAGCAGCCCCACTTGGGGAACAGATACGCAGTATTTT
TRBD2,TRBV7-2,TRBJ2-7,many,CASSLGWRGGYEQYF,TGTGCCAGCAGCTTAGGGTGGCGGGGGGGGTACGAGCAGTACTTC
TRBD2,TRBV10-3,TRBJ2-1,-,CAISGTSGPTDEQFF,TGTGCCATCAGTGGGACTAGCGGGCCGACAGATGAGCAGTTCTTC
-,TRBV7-2,TRBJ1-1,few,CASKMTVLAEAFF,TGTGCCAGCAAAATGACAGTCCTTGCTGAAGCTTTCTTT
-,TRBV7-8,TRBJ2-3,few,CASSPVAGSDTQYF,TGTGCCAGCAGCCCTGTCGCGGGGAGTGATACGCAGTATTTT
TRBD1,TRBV7-2,TRBJ2-2,many,CASRTDRENTGELFF,TGTGCCAGCAGGACAGACAGGGAGAACACCGGGGAGCTGTTTTTT
-,TRBV7-2,TRBJ1-2,many,CASSPEPIKTYGYTF,TGTGCCAGCAGCCCGGAGCCCATCAAAACCTATGGCTACACCTTC
TRBD1,TRBV7-9,TRBJ1-2,many,CASSQVRGQGGYGYTF,TGTGCCAGCAGCCAGGTCCGGGGACAGGGAGGATATGGCTACACCTTC
TRBD2,TRBV6-5,TRBJ2-5,few,CASSYEGEGKETQYF,TGTGCCAGCAGTTACGAAGGGGAGGGGAAAGAGACCCAGTACTTC
TRBD2,TRBV28,TRBJ2-2,many,CASSLGGANTGELFF,TGTGCCAGCAGTTTAGGGGGGGCGAACACCGGGGAGCTGTTTTTT
-,TRBV12-3/TRBV12-4,TRBJ1-5,-,CASSFGARGSAQHF,TGTGCCAGCAGTTTCGGCGCCCGCGGGTCAGCCCAGCATTTT